This passage covers 8 T cell receptor beta chains from one sample sequenced in a study of shared T cell receptors in the human thymus. TCRdb keeps only in-frame clones here, not all; method: immunoSEQ multiplex PCR. The sample lists about 540,000 clones, approximately 80% occurring once. These data were likewise used in another study, on human thymus T cells.

The sample was thymocytes. The receptors were sampled from a boy in the first two years of life with a congenital heart defect.

This rearrangement joins TRBV6-4 to TRBJ2-7; 11 nucleotides line up with TRBD2. CDR3 size: 16 residues. Germline V gives CDR1 MRHNA, CDR2 SNTAGT. J lost 3 bases, V lost 2 bases, and 6 bases had no gene match. The CDR3 reads CASSDDGSGRGYEQYF. CDR3 sequence (DNA): TGTGCCAGCAGTGACGATGGTAGCGGGAGGGGCTACGAGCAGTACTTC.

In its sample, this clone was seen a few times. The chain is built from TRBV4-3 and TRBJ2-3, with 14 positions matching TRBD2. Trimming cost V 0 bases and J 10 bases; bases outside gene matches: 9. In germline, CDR1 is LGHNA, CDR2 YSLEER. CDR3 length equals 17 residues. As DNA, the CDR3 is TGCGCCAGCAGCCAAGATCGTAGGACTAGCGGGGGGTCTGCGCAGTATTTT. This encodes CASSQDRRTSGGSAQYF.

The CDR3 sequence: CAWRLAGGRAYNEQFF. Written as DNA, the CDR3 is TGTGCCTGGAGGCTAGCGGGAGGTCGGGCCTACAATGAGCAGTTCTTC. The V and J genes are TRBV30 and TRBJ2-1; 11 bases map to TRBD2. With 3 bases clipped from V and 2 bases from J, the junction kept 6 bases outside the gene matches. CDR3 size: 16 residues. Germline V gene data show CDR1 as GTSNPN and CDR2 as SVGIG (reference sequence).

Worth noting for this clone: Distinct nucleotide sequences in the sample also encode this CDR3. This chain links TRBV4-3 with TRBJ1-5, with D tentatively TRBD1 (5 bases). Germline lookup yields CDR1 LGHNA and CDR2 YSLEER. V shed 0 bases and J shed 5 bases, with 8 bases lying between them. The CDR3 is 14 residues long. The DNA for the CDR3 is TGCGCCAGCAGCCAAGACAGGGAAGATCAGCCCCAGCATTTT. Its protein is CASSQDREDQPQHF.

The gene calls are TRBV27 and TRBJ2-7; TRBD2 matches 10 bases. Germline V gives CDR1 MNHEY, CDR2 SMNVEV (reference sequence). Losses at the gene ends were 5 bases for V and 2 bases for J; bases not matched to a gene: 18. The length of the CDR3 is 19 residues. The CDR3 nucleotides are TGTGCCAGCAGTCGGAGGGCTAGCGGGAGTCCGCAGGAAACCTACGAGCAGTACTTC. Amino acids: CASSRRASGSPQETYEQYF.

The chain links TRBV5-6 to TRBJ1-2; TRBD1 might be the D (6 bases). Germline V lookup: CDR1 SGHDT, CDR2 YYEEEE. CDR3 size: 14 residues. V lost 0 bases and J 3 bases, leaving 9 bases between the germline ends. The DNA for the CDR3 is TGTGCCAGCAGCTTGGGATCAGGGGACTATGGCTACACCTTC. Translated, it gives CASSLGSGDYGYTF.

The V and J genes are TRBV27 and TRBJ2-2; 14 bases match TRBD2. The V segment lost 2 bases and the J segment 5 bases; nucleotides outside the gene matches: 7. The CDR3 sequence is 18 residues long. Germline CDR1 and CDR2: MNHEY and SMNVEV (reference sequence). CDR3 loop: CASSLSEGTSGSTGELFF. CDR3 DNA: TGTGCCAGCAGTTTAAGTGAAGGGACTAGCGGGAGTACCGGGGAGCTGTTTTTT.

This clone has a single count. The chain is built from TRBV18 and TRBJ2-1; 9 positions match TRBD2. J lost 13 bases, V lost 0 bases, and 13 bases had no gene match. The germline gives CDR1 KGHSH, CDR2 LQKENI. This CDR3 region has 16 residues. CDR3 nucleotide sequence: TGTGCCAGCTCACCACCGACGGCGGGAGGGCCTATTCGACAGTTCTTC. Amino acids: CASSPPTAGGPIRQFF.